This is a list of T cell receptor beta chains from one sample in a study of blood T cell repertoires in COVID-19. Sequencing was performed with immunoSEQ multiplex PCR; in TCRdb, only in-frame clones are kept and a portion is missing. This table has about 130,000 clones, roughly 71% appearing once. The sequenced material came from peripheral blood. These receptors were obtained from a man aged 80 or over with acute or convalescent COVID-19. CDR3s include the opening cysteine and the closing phenylalanine or tryptophan. D genes are given only for firm matches. Some rows mark clone size as missing; the rest say once, few, many or name a class of expanded clone.

>TRBJ2-1|TRBV10-3|TRBD2|few
TGTGCCATCAGTGAGTCTTCCCTAGCGGGGGTGTTCTTC
CAISESSLAGVFF
>TRBJ2-7|TRBV19|.|.
TGTGCCAGTAGTATCGCCAGGGGAAGAACCGAGCAGTACTTC
CASSIARGRTEQYF
>TRBJ1-6|TRBV6-1|TRBD1|.
TGTGCCAGCAGTGGCCCCTCCGGGACAGAGGTCATCTCCTATAATTCACCCCTCCACTTT
CASSGPSGTEVISYNSPLHF
>TRBJ2-7|TRBV18|TRBD2|.
TGTGCCAGCTCCCGCGGACTAGCGGGAACCTACGAGCAGTACTTC
CASSRGLAGTYEQYF
>TRBJ1-2|TRBV18|TRBD1|once
TGTGCCAGCTCACCACCCACAGGGGTAAACTATGGCTACACCTTC
CASSPPTGVNYGYTF
>TRBJ2-1|TRBV4-1|TRBD2|once
TGCGCCAGCAGGGCCCCGGGACTAGCGGGGGGACCGACAGGCTCCAATGAGCAGTTCTTC
CASRAPGLAGGPTGSNEQFF
>TRBJ2-7|TRBV6-6|.|few
TGTGCCAGCAGTCGAACAGGGATTCGCAGCGGGGTCGCCTACGAGCAGTACTTC
CASSRTGIRSGVAYEQYF
>TRBJ2-5|TRBV6-2/TRBV6-3|TRBD2|.
TGTGCCAGCAGTTACTCGGGGACTAGCTATGAGACCCAGTACTTC
CASSYSGTSYETQYF
>TRBJ1-5|TRBV5-1|.|.
TGCGCCAGCAGCTTACAGGGCGATAGCAATCAGCCCCAGCATTTT
CASSLQGDSNQPQHF
>TRBJ2-3|TRBV7-8|.|few
TGTGCCAGCAGCCCGACTATCACAGTGGATACGCAGTATTTT
CASSPTITVDTQYF
>TRBJ2-3|TRBV14|.|medium-sized
TGTGCCAGCAGCCAACAGGACAGTTCGTCAGATACGCAGTATTTT
CASSQQDSSSDTQYF
>TRBJ2-5|TRBV5-4|TRBD1|.
TGTGCCAGCAGCCGGGGACAGGGCCAAGAGACCCAGTACTTC
CASSRGQGQETQYF
>TRBJ1-4|TRBV9|.|.
TGTGCCAGCAGCGTAGGTCCGGGATGGCCTAATGAAAAACTGTTTTTT
CASSVGPGWPNEKLFF
>TRBJ2-3|TRBV9|TRBD1|.
TGTGCCAGCAGCGTAACAGGGGGCGCAGATACGCAGTATTTT
CASSVTGGADTQYF
>TRBJ1-1|TRBV11-1|TRBD1|.
TGTGCCAGCAGCCTAAATTCCGGGACAGGGGGCTCTGAAGCTTTCTTT
CASSLNSGTGGSEAFF
>TRBJ2-7|TRBV5-1|.|.
TGCGCCAGCAGCTTGGAAGCTCCCTACGAGCAGTACTTC
CASSLEAPYEQYF
>TRBJ1-2|TRBV7-8|TRBD1|.
TGTGCCAGCAGCCGACAGGGTTCCTCTGGCTACACCTTC
CASSRQGSSGYTF
>TRBJ1-4|TRBV2|TRBD1|.
TGTGCCACCAAAGGACAGGGGGCTGAAAAACTGTTTTTT
CATKGQGAEKLFF
>TRBJ2-2|TRBV27|TRBD1|.
TGTGCCAGCAGCACCTCCGGGACAGGGGCCACCGGGGAGCTGTTTTTT
CASSTSGTGATGELFF
>TRBJ1-2|TRBV5-4|.|few
TGTGCCAGCAGAGACAGGACCGGATATGGCTACACCTTC
CASRDRTGYGYTF
>TRBJ2-1|TRBV5-1|TRBD2|once
TGCGCCAGCAGCTTGGAAGGGACTAGCGGCAACAATGAGCAGTTCTTC
CASSLEGTSGNNEQFF
>TRBJ1-2|TRBV21-1|.|few
TGTGCCAGCAGCTACAGGGATGGCTACACCTTC
CASSYRDGYTF
>TRBJ2-1|TRBV5-1|TRBD1|.
TGCGCCAGCAGCTTGGACAGGGGCCCCCCCAATGAGCAGTTCTTC
CASSLDRGPPNEQFF
>TRBJ1-6|TRBV11-2|TRBD1|many
TGTGCCAGCAGCTTAGAAACAGGGGGTAATTCACCCCTCCACTTT
CASSLETGGNSPLHF
>TRBJ2-3|TRBV28|TRBD1|.
TGTGCCAGCAGTTCCGCCGGGACAGGGGTCCCAGATACGCAGTATTTT
CASSSAGTGVPDTQYF
>TRBJ2-1|TRBV7-3|TRBD2|few
TGTGCCAGCAGCCCCGGGGGGGCGGGGGTGAACAATGAGCAGTTCTTC
CASSPGGAGVNNEQFF
>TRBJ2-7|TRBV2|TRBD1|.
TGTGCCAGCAGGACAGGGGGATACGAGCAGTACTTC
CASRTGGYEQYF
>TRBJ1-5|TRBV7-2|.|.
TGTGCCAGCAGCTATGCGGCAGGGGTAAGGCAGCCCCAGCATTTT
CASSYAAGVRQPQHF
>TRBJ2-1|TRBV9|.|.
TGTGCCAGCAGCTCGTCGACGGGTGGGGGGTACAATGAGCAGTTCTTC
CASSSSTGGGYNEQFF
>TRBJ1-1|TRBV4-1|.|.
TGCGCCAGCAGCCAGGGGCCGGGAGCTGGTGTTGAAGCTTTCTTT
CASSQGPGAGVEAFF
>TRBJ1-5|TRBV15|.|.
TGTGCCACCAGCAGGGAAGACACTTATAGCAATCAGCCCCAGCATTTT
CATSREDTYSNQPQHF
>TRBJ1-5|TRBV18|.|.
TGTGCCAGCTCACCACTGGGCATCAATCAGCCCCAGCATTTT
CASSPLGINQPQHF
>TRBJ2-7|TRBV28|TRBD1|.
TGTGCCAGCAGAAGGACAGGGAACTACGAGCAGTACTTC
CASRRTGNYEQYF
>TRBJ2-2|TRBV3-1/TRBV3-2|TRBD1|.
TGTGCCAGCAGCCAATCCGCCGGGACAGGCGACGGGGAGCTGTTTTTT
CASSQSAGTGDGELFF
>TRBJ1-6|TRBV27|TRBD1|.
TGTGCCAGCAGTCTGGAGGGACAGGGGGTAATGGTCGGTTCACCCCTCCACTTT
CASSLEGQGVMVGSPLHF
>TRBJ1-3|TRBV6-1|.|.
TGTGCCAGCAGTGAAATCGGCTCTGGAAACACCATATATTTT
CASSEIGSGNTIYF
>TRBJ1-2|TRBV4-3|.|many
TGCGCCAGCAGCCAAGTCAGGGGCACAGTCTACACCTTC
CASSQVRGTVYTF
>TRBJ2-7|TRBV3-1/TRBV3-2|.|.
TGTGCCAGCAGCCAGTCCTGGACAGTTTACGAGCAGTACTTC
CASSQSWTVYEQYF
>TRBJ1-2|TRBV7-9|TRBD1|.
TGTGCCAGCAACAACAGGGGATCGAACTATGGCTACACCTTC
CASNNRGSNYGYTF
>TRBJ2-7|TRBV6-5|TRBD2|.
TGTGCCAGCACCCTGGGGGAGGGGAGGCGGAACGAGCAGTACTTC
CASTLGEGRRNEQYF
>TRBJ1-3|TRBV19|TRBD1|.
TGTGCCAGTAGTAGAGGACAGGGGGCCATAAGCTCTGGAAACACCATATATTTT
CASSRGQGAISSGNTIYF
>TRBJ2-1|TRBV15|TRBD1|.
TGTGCCACCAGAAGGGGGCCAGGGGGTATCAGCTCCTACAATGAGCAGTTCTTC
CATRRGPGGISSYNEQFF
>TRBJ1-1|TRBV30|TRBD1|few
TGTGCCTGGTCTTATATATCCCTTACCTCATTCAGACAGGGTAATTCGAGTACTGAAGCTTTCTTT
CAWSYISLTSFRQGNSSTEAFF
>TRBJ2-7|TRBV18|.|.
TGTGCCAGCTCACCTCCAGGTCCCTCCTACGAGCAGTACTTC
CASSPPGPSYEQYF
>TRBJ1-1|TRBV28|.|.
TGTGCCAGCAGTCTAAAAATGAACACTGAAGCTTTCTTT
CASSLKMNTEAFF
>TRBJ2-4|TRBV5-6|TRBD2|.
TGTGCCAGCAGCTTGCGGATTAGCGGGGGGAAAAACATTCAGTACTTC
CASSLRISGGKNIQYF
>TRBJ2-3|TRBV7-2|TRBD1|.
TGTGCCAGCAGCGCAAACAGGGGGCGCCTTGGAGATACGCAGTATTTT
CASSANRGRLGDTQYF
>TRBJ2-2|TRBV5-5|.|.
TGTGCCAGCAGCATTCGTATCGGGGAGCTGTTTTTT
CASSIRIGELFF
>TRBJ1-2|TRBV5-1|.|.
TGCGCCAGCAGCTTGGACGCAGGAACTAACTATGGCTACACCTTC
CASSLDAGTNYGYTF
>TRBJ1-2|TRBV5-4|TRBD1|.
TGTGCCAGCAGCGTACAGGGGAACTATGGCTACACCTTC
CASSVQGNYGYTF
>TRBJ2-7|TRBV29-1|.|.
TGCAGCGTTGAAATAGACAGCGTAACCTACGAGCAGTACTTC
CSVEIDSVTYEQYF
>TRBJ2-4|TRBV7-2|.|.
TGTGCCAGTGTACCGGTCGCAGGGTTCATTCAGTACTTC
CASVPVAGFIQYF
>TRBJ2-5|TRBV2|.|.
TGTGCCAGCAGTGAGGTGGACACCAACGCTGGGGAGACCCAGTACTTC
CASSEVDTNAGETQYF
>TRBJ1-5|TRBV5-8|.|.
TGTGCCAGCAATGCGGCGGAAACATATAGCAATCAGCCCCAGCATTTT
CASNAAETYSNQPQHF